These 27 T cell receptor beta chains share one sample of origin, sequenced in a study of cytomegalovirus exposure and HLA in healthy donors. The PCR ran on 60 Vbeta and 13 Jbeta primers. The method was immunoSEQ multiplex PCR; TCRdb's version includes in-frame clones alone and lacks a portion of them. Among roughly 130,000 clones listed, around 83% were seen once. Sequences were obtained from PBMCs. These receptors originate from a woman between 18 and 30 years old in good health and CMV-seropositive.

The chain couples TRBV4-2 to TRBJ2-1; 10 bases line up with TRBD2. The CDR3 loop spans 16 amino acids. Germline assignment: CDR1 LGHNA and CDR2 YNFKEQ. V lost 1 base to trimming and J lost 8 bases; unmatched junction nucleotides: 8. The CDR3 nucleotides read TGTGCCAGCAGCCAAGGCGGGAGCGGGGGGGCCGATGAGCAGTTCTTC. Translated, it gives CASSQGGSGGADEQFF.

V and J are TRBV6-6 and TRBJ2-7; a possible D gene is TRBD1 (5 bases). CDR1 MNHNY and CDR2 SVGAGI come from the germline V gene (reference sequence). This CDR3 spans 12 amino acids. V was shortened by 9 bases and J by 2 bases, with 11 bases between the two germline ends. The CDR3 protein is CASRTPTYEQYF. The CDR3 DNA follows: TGTGCCAGTAGGACACCAACCTACGAGCAGTACTTC.

The rearrangement joins TRBV5-6 to TRBJ1-5, with 7 bases fitting TRBD1. V lost 1 base, J lost 3 bases, and 7 bases stayed unmatched. Germline V gene sequence: CDR1 SGHDT, CDR2 YYEEEE. The CDR3 consists of 16 residues. In DNA form, the CDR3 reads TGTGCCAGCAGCTTGCAACGACAGGGCCCCAATCAGCCCCAGCATTTT. Protein: CASSLQRQGPNQPQHF.

The chain carries TRBV5-6 and TRBJ2-3; 8 bases line up with TRBD1. This CDR3 region has 16 residues. CDR1 is SGHDT and CDR2 is YYEEEE in the germline V gene. V lost 3 bases, J lost 3 bases, and 9 bases stayed unmatched. CDR3 protein: CASSSNDRGWTDTQYF. CDR3 DNA sequence: TGTGCCAGCAGCTCGAACGACAGGGGTTGGACAGATACGCAGTATTTT.

CDR3 amino acids: CAHRGGGPSYEQYF. CDR3 in DNA: TGTGCCCACCGGGGAGGGGGGCCCTCCTACGAGCAGTACTTC. The chain links TRBV2 to TRBJ2-7; maybe TRBD2 (7 bases). V was cut by 11 bases and J by 0 bases, with 17 bases left in between. Germline V gives CDR1 SNHLY, CDR2 FYNNEI. This CDR3 is 14 amino acids long.

This chain links TRBV4-1 with TRBJ1-1; D gene ambiguous. In germline, CDR1 is MGHRA, CDR2 YSYEKL. V dropped 3 bases and J dropped 0 bases, with 11 bases sitting between them. CDR3 length: 15 residues. In nucleotides, the CDR3 is TGCGCCAGCAGCCAGTCTCCCTTAATGAACACTGAAGCTTTCTTT. This codes for CASSQSPLMNTEAFF.

This chain uses TRBV5-4 with TRBJ2-5; TRBD2 matches 14 bases. Germline lookup yields CDR1 SGHNT and CDR2 YYREEE (reference sequence). The V and J ends lost 3 bases and 5 bases, in that order; junction bases with no gene match: 6. This CDR3 has 16 amino acids. CDR3 in amino acids: CASSSPTSGGAETQYF. In DNA form, the CDR3 reads TGTGCCAGCAGCTCGCCGACTAGCGGGGGGGCGGAGACCCAGTACTTC.

V and J are TRBV4-1 and TRBJ2-5; 8 positions agree with TRBD2. In germline, CDR1 is MGHRA, CDR2 YSYEKL. CDR3 length: 16 amino acids. The V gene end was trimmed by 1 base and the J gene end by 5 bases; junction bases not matched to a gene: 9. CDR3: CASSQVRSGALETQYF. The CDR3 nucleotides are TGCGCCAGCAGCCAAGTCCGTAGCGGGGCCCTCGAGACCCAGTACTTC.

Comment on this clone: A junction boundary mismatches the germline segment, possibly from a read error. The sample has other DNA sequences that encode this CDR3 too. The CDR3 loop reads CASSSGGAANYGYTF. DNA for the CDR3: TGCGCCAGCAGCTCAGGGGGAGCAGCTAACTATGGTTACACCTTC. The V call is TRBV5-1, the J call TRBJ1-2; 7 bases align to TRBD1. There are 15 residues in the CDR3. Germline CDR1 and CDR2: SGHRS and YFSETQ.

The chain has TRBV28 and TRBJ1-5; unclear D gene. Germline V gene lookup returns CDR1 MDHEN and CDR2 SYDVKM. With 5 bases removed from V and 7 bases from J, the gap between germline ends came to 18 bases. The CDR3 totals 15 residues. The CDR3 DNA reads as TGTGCCAGCAGTGCCCGCGGTATTTTCTGGCAGCCCCAGCATTTT. Translated: CASSARGIFWQPQHF.

The chain is built from TRBV7-6 and TRBJ1-1, with D perhaps matching TRBD1 (5 bases). The CDR3 has 16 amino acids. The V gene's germline CDR1 is SGHVS and CDR2 FNYEAQ. With 4 bases removed from V and 1 base from J, the gap between germline ends came to 16 bases. CDR3 region: CASSSGQGWGNTEAFF. CDR3 DNA sequence: TGTGCCAGCAGCTCAGGGCAGGGTTGGGGGAACACTGAAGCTTTCTTT.

The V and J genes are TRBV25-1 and TRBJ2-7; 11 bases agree with TRBD2. The CDR3 runs to 15 residues. Trimming took 6 bases from V and 5 from J; bases not matched to a gene: 9. Germline V gives CDR1 MGHDK, CDR2 SYGVNS. Written as DNA, the CDR3 is TGTGCCAGCAGCGTAGCGGGGGGGCCTCGGAACGAGCAGTACTTC. It codes for CASSVAGGPRNEQYF.

The V gene is TRBV18, the J gene TRBJ1-5, with a possible D match to TRBD1 (5 bases). V was cut by 4 bases and J by 5 bases, with 12 bases left in between. The V gene's germline CDR1 is KGHSH and CDR2 LQKENI. CDR3 length: 14 amino acids. As DNA, the CDR3 is TGTGCCAGCTCACTTAGGGGCGCGGATCAGCCCCAGCATTTT. Its translation: CASSLRGADQPQHF.

The chain links TRBV28 to TRBJ2-5; maybe TRBD2 (5 bases). Trimming removed 1 base from V and 4 bases from J, with 7 bases in between. The germline V gene has CDR1 MDHEN and CDR2 SYDVKM. This CDR3 has 13 residues. This CDR3 is CASSLYGVETQYF. The CDR3, as DNA: TGTGCCAGCAGTTTATACGGGGTAGAGACCCAGTACTTC.

This clone appeared a few times. The chain joins TRBV5-1 to TRBJ1-2; D is ambiguous. V was trimmed by 4 bases and J by 8 bases, leaving 15 bases between them. This CDR3 contains 13 residues. In germline, CDR1 is SGHRS, CDR2 YFSETQ. CDR3 amino acids: CASSTGNQEGYTF. In nucleotides, the CDR3 is TGCGCCAGCAGCACCGGGAACCAGGAGGGCTACACCTTC.

The chain combines TRBV19 with TRBJ2-7; D is undetermined. Trimming stripped 6 bases from V and 1 base from J, with 13 bases between. This CDR3 comprises 14 residues. In germline, CDR1 is LNHDA, CDR2 SQIVND (reference sequence). The CDR3 is CASSLYSPSYEQYF. CDR3 sequence (DNA): TGTGCCAGTAGCCTCTACTCCCCGTCCTACGAGCAGTACTTC.

The gene calls are TRBV13 and TRBJ1-5; 10 bases map to TRBD1. J gave up 5 bases and V 5 bases, and 3 bases lay outside the gene matches. The CDR3 loop spans 14 amino acids. The V gene's germline CDR1 is PRHDT and CDR2 FYEKMQ (reference sequence). The CDR3 sequence: CASSKDRGHQPQHF. CDR3 nucleotides: TGTGCCAGCAGCAAAGACAGGGGGCATCAGCCCCAGCATTTT.

The rearrangement links TRBV27 to TRBJ2-7, with 11 bases that match TRBD2. CDR1 and CDR2 (germline): MNHEY, SMNVEV (reference sequence). V shed 4 bases and J 3 bases; nucleotides not matched to a gene: 2. The CDR3 runs 14 residues. The CDR3 nucleotides are TGTGCCAGCAGTTCCCTAGCGGGGGGCTACGAGCAGTACTTC. Translated: CASSSLAGGYEQYF.

This clone was seen a single time. This chain links TRBV27 with TRBJ2-1; 8 nucleotides match TRBD2. The V gene end was trimmed by 7 bases and the J gene end by 0 bases; junction bases not matched to a gene: 8. The CDR3 totals 16 residues. Germline CDR1 and CDR2: MNHEY and SMNVEV (reference sequence). CDR3 sequence reads: CASTGSGVSSYNEQFF. CDR3 in DNA: TGTGCCAGCACCGGTAGCGGGGTCAGCTCCTACAATGAGCAGTTCTTC.

V gene TRBV2 combines with J gene TRBJ2-7; D is uncertain. In germline, CDR1 is SNHLY, CDR2 FYNNEI. The CDR3 covers 15 residues. V shed 2 bases and J shed 0 bases, with 11 bases lying between them. DNA of the CDR3: TGTGCCAGCAGTGAAAGGCAGGCGAGCTCCTACGAGCAGTACTTC. Translating it yields CASSERQASSYEQYF.

The chain couples TRBV5-1 to TRBJ2-7; 9 bases match TRBD1. The germline gives CDR1 SGHRS, CDR2 YFSETQ. The junction had 6 bases not matched to a gene; V was cut back by 3 bases and J by 5 bases. The CDR3 spans 14 residues. The CDR3 reads CASSYGTGFHEQYF. The CDR3 DNA follows: TGCGCCAGCAGCTACGGGACAGGGTTCCACGAGCAGTACTTC.

The V and J genes are TRBV10-3 and TRBJ1-5; unclear D gene. With 0 bases removed from V and 3 bases from J, the gap between germline ends came to 9 bases. Germline assignment: CDR1 ENHRY and CDR2 SYGVKD. The CDR3 extends over 15 amino acids. The CDR3 nucleotides are TGTGCCATCAGTGAGTCCGCAGGCTCCAATCAGCCCCAGCATTTT. Protein sequence: CAISESAGSNQPQHF.

The chain joins TRBV5-6 to TRBJ1-2; no definite D call. Germline lookup yields CDR1 SGHDT and CDR2 YYEEEE. V lost 0 bases and J lost 6, with 12 bases in between. The CDR3 loop spans 14 amino acids. The CDR3 DNA sequence: TGTGCCAGCAGCTTGGATCGGGGATTTGATGGCTACACCTTC. It encodes CASSLDRGFDGYTF.

This clone occurred once. The CDR3 loop reads CASREGGFPNTEAFF. Written as DNA, the CDR3 is TGTGCCAGCAGAGAGGGAGGGTTCCCGAACACTGAAGCTTTCTTT. This chain joins TRBV6-1 and TRBJ1-1; D is uncertain. The CDR3 sequence is 15 residues long. The ends were cut back, 6 bases at V and 1 base at J, with 15 bases in the middle. Per the germline V gene, CDR1 is MNHNS and CDR2 is SASEGT.

This clone was recorded only once. V and J are TRBV7-9 and TRBJ2-3; unclear D gene. CDR1 is SEHNR and CDR2 is FQNEAQ in the germline V gene (reference sequence). V was clipped by 1 base and J by 0 bases, with 11 bases between them. The CDR3 consists of 16 residues. CDR3 region: CASSLVAVTSTDTQYF. In DNA form, the CDR3 reads TGTGCCAGCAGCTTAGTTGCGGTTACTAGCACAGATACGCAGTATTTT.

The chain joins TRBV10-3 to TRBJ2-3, with D maybe TRBD1 (6 bases). There are 15 residues in the CDR3. Trimming removed 4 bases from V and 5 bases from J, with 16 bases in between. Germline-derived CDR1 and CDR2 are ENHRY and SYGVKD. The CDR3 DNA follows: TGTGCCATCAGTGGCCAGGGGATACCAGGAGATACGCAGTATTTT. Protein: CAISGQGIPGDTQYF.

The genes are TRBV11-2 and TRBJ2-3; no clear D. The CDR3 covers 16 residues. The V gene lost 3 bases and the J gene lost 3 bases, with 16 bases spanning the gap. Germline CDR1 reads SGHAT; CDR2 reads FQNNGV. The CDR3 DNA is TGTGCCAGCAGCTTCCGACTCTTCAATAGGACAGATACGCAGTATTTT. It specifies CASSFRLFNRTDTQYF.